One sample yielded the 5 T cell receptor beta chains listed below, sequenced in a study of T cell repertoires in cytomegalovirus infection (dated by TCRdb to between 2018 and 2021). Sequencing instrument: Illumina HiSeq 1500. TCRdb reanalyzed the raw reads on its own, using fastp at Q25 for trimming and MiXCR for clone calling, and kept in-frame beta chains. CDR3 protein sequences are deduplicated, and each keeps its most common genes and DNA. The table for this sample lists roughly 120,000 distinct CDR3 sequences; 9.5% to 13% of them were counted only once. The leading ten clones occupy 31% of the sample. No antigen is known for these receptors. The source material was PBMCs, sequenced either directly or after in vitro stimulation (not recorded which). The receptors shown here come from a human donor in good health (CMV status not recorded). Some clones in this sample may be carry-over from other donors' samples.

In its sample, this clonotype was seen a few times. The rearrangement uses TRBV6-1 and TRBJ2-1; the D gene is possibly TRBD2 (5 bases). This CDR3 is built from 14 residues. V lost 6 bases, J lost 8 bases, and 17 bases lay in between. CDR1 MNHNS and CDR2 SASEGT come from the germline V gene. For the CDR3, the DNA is TGTGCCAGCAGGGACTTCGGTAGCGTCGATGAGCAGTTCTTC. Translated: CASRDFGSVDEQFF.

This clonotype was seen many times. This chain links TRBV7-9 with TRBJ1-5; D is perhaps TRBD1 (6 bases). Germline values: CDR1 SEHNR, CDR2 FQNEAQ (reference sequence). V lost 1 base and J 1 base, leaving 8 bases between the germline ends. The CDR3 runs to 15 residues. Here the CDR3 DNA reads TGTGCCAGCAGCTTAGGAGGGGGGAGCAATCAGCCCCAGCATTTT. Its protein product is CASSLGGGSNQPQHF. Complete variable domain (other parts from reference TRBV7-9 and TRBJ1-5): DTGVSQNPRHKITKRGQNVTFRCDPISEHNRLYWYRQTLGQGPEFLTYFQNEAQLEKSRLLSDRFSAERPKGSFSTLEIQRTEQGDSAMYLCASSLGGGSNQPQHFGDGTRLSIL.

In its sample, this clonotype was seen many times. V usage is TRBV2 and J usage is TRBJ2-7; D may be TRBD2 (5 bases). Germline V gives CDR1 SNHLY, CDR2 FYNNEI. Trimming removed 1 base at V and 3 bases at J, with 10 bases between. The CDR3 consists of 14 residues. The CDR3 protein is CASSEGPSLYEQYV. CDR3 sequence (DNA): TGTGCCAGCAGTGAAGGTCCTAGCCTCTACGAGCAGTACGTC.

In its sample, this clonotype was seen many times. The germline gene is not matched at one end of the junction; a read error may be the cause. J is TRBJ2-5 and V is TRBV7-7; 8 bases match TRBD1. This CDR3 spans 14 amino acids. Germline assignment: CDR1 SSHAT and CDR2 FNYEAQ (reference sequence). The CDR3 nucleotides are TGTGCTAGCAGCTTGGGACAGGTCGGGGAGACCCAGTACTTC. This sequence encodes CASSLGQVGETQYF.

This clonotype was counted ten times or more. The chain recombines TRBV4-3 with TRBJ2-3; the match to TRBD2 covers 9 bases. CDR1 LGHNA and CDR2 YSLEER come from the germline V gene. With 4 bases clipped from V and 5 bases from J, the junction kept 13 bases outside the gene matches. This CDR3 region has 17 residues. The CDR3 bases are TGCGCCAGCAGCCTCGACCCAGGACTTAGCGGGGGAGATACGCAGTATTTT. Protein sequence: CASSLDPGLSGGDTQYF.